A selection of T cell receptor beta chains follows, all from one sample in a study of T cell responses to AZD1222 COVID-19 vaccine. Method: immunoSEQ multiplex PCR; TCRdb's copy keeps in-frame clones and lacks some. In the table there are 100,000 to 150,000 clones, 88% of which are singletons. The sequencing here drew on peripheral blood, taken 28 days after the second AZD1222 dose. These receptors were obtained from an adult who received the AZD1222 COVID-19 vaccine. Each CDR3 is given with its conserved first and last residue. Each record gives: D gene, V gene, J gene, clone size, CDR3 protein, CDR3 DNA. D genes are given only for firm matches. Clone size, where shown, is once, few, many, or a class for clones that have expanded.

D: NA; V: TRBV30; J: TRBJ1-4; size: NA; CDR3: CAWRRQGGEKLFF; DNA: TGTGCCTGGAGACGGCAGGGCGGTGAAAAACTGTTTTTT
D: TRBD1; V: TRBV6-2/TRBV6-3; J: TRBJ1-2; size: NA; CDR3: CASSLGTGLGGYTF; DNA: TGTGCCAGCAGTTTGGGGACAGGGCTTGGCGGCTACACCTTC
D: NA; V: TRBV5-6; J: TRBJ2-1; size: NA; CDR3: CASSLGVGQTSYNEQFF; DNA: TGTGCCAGCAGCTTGGGGGTAGGGCAAACCTCCTACAATGAGCAGTTCTTC
D: TRBD1; V: TRBV6-5; J: TRBJ1-6; size: NA; CDR3: CASSYSSGTGGSPLHF; DNA: TGTGCCAGCAGTTACTCTTCCGGGACAGGGGGTTCACCCCTCCACTTT
D: TRBD2; V: TRBV9; J: TRBJ2-1; size: NA; CDR3: CASSVEGGGTQREQFF; DNA: TGTGCCAGCAGCGTAGAAGGCGGGGGGACACAAAGAGAGCAGTTCTTC
D: NA; V: TRBV6-5; J: TRBJ2-7; size: NA; CDR3: CASSYIGPSYEQYF; DNA: TGTGCCAGCAGTTATATAGGGCCTTCCTACGAGCAGTACTTC
D: TRBD2; V: TRBV11-3; J: TRBJ2-1; size: NA; CDR3: CASSPGRRVAGVEQFF; DNA: TGTGCCAGCAGCCCGGGGAGGCGGGTAGCGGGAGTCGAGCAGTTCTTC
D: NA; V: TRBV27; J: TRBJ2-7; size: NA; CDR3: CASSYLAESYEQYF; DNA: TGTGCCAGCAGTTATTTAGCGGAGTCCTACGAGCAGTACTTC
D: NA; V: TRBV14; J: TRBJ1-6; size: NA; CDR3: CASSSRQAINSPLHF; DNA: TGTGCCAGCAGCTCTCGACAGGCAATTAATTCACCCCTCCACTTT
D: TRBD1; V: TRBV15; J: TRBJ1-5; size: NA; CDR3: CATSTEEDRAQPQHF; DNA: TGTGCCACCAGCACTGAGGAAGACAGGGCCCAGCCCCAGCATTTT
D: NA; V: TRBV27; J: TRBJ1-2; size: once; CDR3: CASSLVGVGGNYGYTF; DNA: TGTGCCAGCAGTTTAGTGGGAGTAGGAGGCAACTATGGCTACACCTTC
D: NA; V: TRBV5-6; J: TRBJ1-2; size: NA; CDR3: CASSPGRDYGYTF; DNA: TGTGCCAGCAGCCCAGGGAGGGACTATGGCTACACCTTC
D: TRBD1; V: TRBV29-1; J: TRBJ2-3; size: NA; CDR3: CSVTGKDTQYF; DNA: TGCAGCGTGACAGGGAAGGATACGCAGTATTTT
D: NA; V: TRBV10-3; J: TRBJ1-2; size: NA; CDR3: CAISDEGRYGYTF; DNA: TGTGCCATCAGTGACGAGGGACGATATGGCTACACCTTC